Each of the 20 T cell receptor beta chains below was sequenced from the same sample in a study of radiation and T cells in renal cell carcinoma. Measured with immunoSEQ multiplex PCR; TCRdb has only the in-frame clones, and not every one. The sample contains 95,000 to 150,000 clones, 81% of which appear only once. Time point in this sample: blood 2 weeks post-SBRT. As to treatment: 15 Gy SBRT to primary tumor, nephrectomy 4 weeks later. Material: blood, obtained from a patient whose treatment included radiotherapy and nephrectomy. The receptor set was obtained from a man between 45 and 60 years old with renal cell carcinoma.

This chain uses TRBV5-6 with TRBJ2-5, with a tentative D call TRBD2 (5 bases). Trimming removed 4 bases at V and 4 bases at J, with 14 bases between. In germline, CDR1 is SGHDT, CDR2 YYEEEE. The CDR3 covers 14 residues. In DNA, the CDR3 is TGTGCCAGCAGCGCTACCGTTGCGGGAGAGACCCAGTACTTC. Translating it yields CASSATVAGETQYF.

V gene TRBV4-1 combines with J gene TRBJ2-1; D gene ambiguous. V lost 0 bases and J 2 bases, leaving 11 bases between the germline ends. This CDR3 region has 16 residues. Germline lookup yields CDR1 MGHRA and CDR2 YSYEKL. The CDR3 bases are TGCGCCAGCAGCCAAGATATTTTGGCGGCCTACAATGAGCAGTTCTTC. Its protein product is CASSQDILAAYNEQFF.

The J gene is TRBJ2-7, the V gene TRBV9; TRBD2 matches 13 bases. Germline V gives CDR1 SGDLS, CDR2 YYNGEE. Trimming removed 4 bases from V and 1 base from J; junction bases left unmatched: 20. CDR3 length equals 21 residues. This chain's CDR3 is CASSSPGTSGMSSGRSYEQYF. The CDR3, as DNA: TGTGCCAGCAGCTCCCCTGGGACTAGCGGGATGTCCAGTGGTCGGTCCTACGAGCAGTACTTC.

The CDR3 reads CASSILDRGGYTF. The CDR3 nucleotides are TGTGCCAGTAGTATCCTGGACCGCGGCGGCTACACCTTC. The chain employs TRBV19 and TRBJ1-2; D gene uncertain. Per germline, CDR1 LNHDA and CDR2 SQIVND (reference sequence). V was cut by 3 bases and J by 8 bases, with 13 bases left in between. The CDR3 contains 13 residues.

This clone showed up just once. V is TRBV2 and J is TRBJ2-4; 7 nucleotides agree with TRBD2. The CDR3 consists of 14 residues. Trimming at V came to 9 bases and at J to 4 bases, leaving 9 bases not matched to a gene. CDR1 and CDR2 (germline): SNHLY, FYNNEI. The DNA for the CDR3 is TGTGCCAGGGGAACAAGCGGGGTGAAAAACATTCAGTACTTC. It is translated as CARGTSGVKNIQYF.

The chain combines TRBV7-9 with TRBJ1-2; 9 bases map to TRBD1. Looked up from germline, CDR1 is SEHNR and CDR2 is FQNEAQ (reference sequence). With 5 bases clipped from V and 6 bases from J, the junction kept 10 bases outside the gene matches. The CDR3 has 15 amino acids. The CDR3 nucleotides read TGTGCCAGCAGCGAAAACCGGGACAGGGTCCATGGCTACACCTTC. Translating gives CASSENRDRVHGYTF.

This clone was seen many times. The chain has TRBV7-9 and TRBJ1-2, with unresolved D. Germline lookup yields CDR1 SEHNR and CDR2 FQNEAQ (reference sequence). The CDR3 spans 13 residues. V lost 3 bases to trimming and J lost 0 bases, with 5 bases between them. This chain's CDR3 is CASSFTTNYGYTF. The DNA of the CDR3 is TGTGCCAGCAGCTTCACCACTAACTATGGCTACACCTTC.

The rearrangement joins TRBV18 to TRBJ2-2; no reliable D call. The V and J ends lost 0 bases and 2 bases respectively, with 7 bases between them. CDR1 is KGHSH, CDR2 LQKENI, per germline. This CDR3 has 15 amino acids. DNA of the CDR3: TGTGCCAGCTCACCACCGGGCAGTAACACCGGGGAGCTGTTTTTT. It yields the protein CASSPPGSNTGELFF.

This chain links TRBV19 with TRBJ1-5, with TRBD1 identical over 8 bases. This CDR3 has 15 residues. The germline gives CDR1 LNHDA, CDR2 SQIVND (reference sequence). V gave up 10 bases and J gave up 2 bases; unmatched junction bases: 10. In nucleotides, the CDR3 is TGTGCCACCCAATCGACAGGGGAAGGCAATCAGCCCCAGCATTTT. Protein product: CATQSTGEGNQPQHF.

The chain is built from TRBV7-8 and TRBJ2-7, with unresolved D. Germline V gene sequence: CDR1 SGHVS, CDR2 FQNEAQ. V was trimmed by 5 bases and J by 0 bases, leaving 5 bases between them. The CDR3 covers 12 residues. CDR3 sequence reads: CASSLSSYEQYF. The CDR3 DNA follows: TGTGCCAGCAGCCTAAGCTCCTACGAGCAGTACTTC.

This rearrangement joins TRBV13 to TRBJ2-1, with 13 positions matching TRBD2. The length of the CDR3 is 15 residues. J was trimmed by 7 bases and V by 2 bases; bases with no gene match: 2. Germline V CDR1 and CDR2: PRHDT, FYEKMQ (reference sequence). The CDR3 region has the DNA TGTGCCAGCAGCTTATGGACTAGCGGGAGAAATGAGCAGTTCTTC. Translating it yields CASSLWTSGRNEQFF.

The chain couples TRBV2 to TRBJ2-5; 9 nucleotides line up with TRBD1. Judging by the DNA end, TRBJ2-7 fits better; the J call may be wrong. Germline lookup yields CDR1 SNHLY and CDR2 FYNNEI. The CDR3 loop spans 13 amino acids. DNA for the CDR3: TGTGCCAGCATGGGACAGGGATACTACGAGCAGTACTTC. Translated: CASMGQGYYEQYF.

This clone was recorded a few times. J is TRBJ2-2 and V is TRBV30; D possibly corresponds to TRBD2 (7 bases). Germline V gene data show CDR1 as GTSNPN and CDR2 as SVGIG (reference sequence). The CDR3 is made up of 15 amino acids. V shed 4 bases and J shed 5 bases, with 17 bases lying between them. The DNA for the CDR3 is TGTGCCTGGACGAAGGTCGGGGGGCAAACCGGGGAGCTGTTTTTT. Its translation: CAWTKVGGQTGELFF. Full variable domain (outside the CDR3, taken from reference TRBV30 and TRBJ2-2): SQTIHQWPATLVQPVGSPLSLECTVEGTSNPNLYWYRQAAGRGLQLLFYSVGIGQISSEVPQNLSASRPQDRQFILSSKKLLLSDSGFYLCAWTKVGGQTGELFFGEGSRLTVL.

This clone was found once. The chain couples TRBV7-9 to TRBJ2-2, with D possibly TRBD1 on 5 matching bases. Germline V lookup: CDR1 SEHNR, CDR2 FQNEAQ (reference sequence). The CDR3 has 14 residues. Trimming removed 4 bases at V and 4 bases at J, with 10 bases between. DNA of the CDR3: TGTGCCAGCAGCTCACAGGAGCTCACCGGGGAGCTGTTTTTT. Translation: CASSSQELTGELFF.

J is TRBJ1-1 and V is TRBV6-5; 8 nucleotides match TRBD1. CDR3 length equals 15 residues. Trimming cost V 7 bases and J 5 bases; bases outside gene matches: 12. Germline CDR1 reads MNHEY; CDR2 reads SVGAGI. The CDR3 nucleotides are TGTGCCAGCACCCAATCCGGGACAGGAGTAACTGAAGCTTTCTTT. Its protein product is CASTQSGTGVTEAFF.

The chain links TRBV28 to TRBJ2-5, with D possibly called TRBD1 or TRBD2 (5 bases each). Trimming removed 2 bases from V and 4 bases from J, with 8 bases in between. In germline, CDR1 is MDHEN, CDR2 SYDVKM. The CDR3 length is 13 residues. CDR3 sequence reads: CASSLEGRETQYF. The CDR3 nucleotides read TGTGCCAGCAGTTTAGAGGGGAGAGAGACCCAGTACTTC. The complete variable domain, with remaining parts taken from reference TRBV28 and TRBJ2-5, reads DVKVTQSSRYLVKRTGEKVFLECVQDMDHENMFWYRQDPGLGLRLIYFSYDVKMKEKGDIPEGYSVSREKKERFSLILESASTNQTSMYLCASSLEGRETQYFGPGTRLLVL.

This clone showed up just a few times. This chain connects TRBV6-5 to TRBJ1-6; 9 bases map to TRBD1. Looked up from germline, CDR1 is MNHEY and CDR2 is SVGAGI. J lost 7 bases, V lost 7 bases, and 5 bases had no gene match. The CDR3 extends over 14 amino acids. As DNA, the CDR3 is TGTGCCAGCACCCCGGGACAGGGAAATTCACCCCTCCACTTT. This codes for CASTPGQGNSPLHF.

V and J are TRBV7-8 and TRBJ2-4; weak D call: TRBD2 (5 bases). From germline, CDR1 is SGHVS and CDR2 FQNEAQ. This CDR3 comprises 15 residues. V was trimmed by 1 base and J by 3 bases, leaving 10 bases between them. The CDR3 nucleotides read TGTGCCAGCAGCTTAGTCGAGGGATACAAAAACATTCAGTACTTC. Protein: CASSLVEGYKNIQYF.

V is TRBV4-3 and J is TRBJ2-7; 9 bases are shared with TRBD1. CDR1 LGHNA and CDR2 YSLEER come from the germline V gene. Trimming took 0 bases from V and 4 from J; bases not matched to a gene: 13. CDR3 size: 18 residues. CDR3 nucleotide sequence: TGCGCCAGCAGCCAAGATTACCGGACTAGGACAGGGGCGTACGAGCAGTACTTC. Translating gives CASSQDYRTRTGAYEQYF.

The rearrangement uses TRBV18 and TRBJ2-2; D may be TRBD2 (5 bases). Germline loops: CDR1 KGHSH, CDR2 LQKENI. V lost 3 bases and J lost 3, with 14 bases in between. The CDR3 contains 16 residues. This CDR3 is CASSPRAGVDTGELFF. The DNA for the CDR3 is TGTGCCAGCTCACCCCGGGCCGGGGTCGACACCGGGGAGCTGTTTTTT.